The 9 T cell receptor beta chains presented below share a single source sample, sequenced in a study of early T cells in non-severe SARS-CoV-2 infection. TCRdb re-derived calls from the 5' RACE reads in MiXCR, one entry per CDR3 protein. This table has under 90,000 distinct CDR3 sequences, 12% to 15% appearing once. Material: whole blood. All receptors derive from an adult who was a healthcare worker with PCR-confirmed SARS-CoV-2 infection or an uninfected control (not recorded which).

This chain connects TRBV7-8 to TRBJ2-5; 8 bases align to TRBD2. Germline CDR1 and CDR2: SGHVS and FQNEAQ. CDR3 length: 15 amino acids. V was pared by 2 bases and J by 5 bases, with 7 bases of the junction left unmatched. The CDR3 sequence: CASSLRRGDGETQYF. The DNA for the CDR3 is TGTGCCAGCAGCTTACGGCGGGGGGACGGTGAGACCCAGTACTTC.

The chain has TRBV12-3 or TRBV12-4 and TRBJ2-1; possibly TRBD1 for D (6 bases). Trimming cost V 1 base and J 3 bases, with 10 bases left between them. The CDR3 is 15 residues long. The CDR3 spells CASSLGDIYYNEQFF. CDR3 DNA sequence: TGTGCCAGCAGTTTAGGGGACATCTACTACAATGAGCAGTTCTTC.

This clonotype was recorded a few times. The chain is built from TRBV27 and TRBJ1-2; 8 bases fit TRBD1. This CDR3 contains 14 residues. Germline CDR1 MNHEY, CDR2 SMNVEV (reference sequence). Trimming at V came to 5 bases and at J to 8 bases, leaving 10 bases not matched to a gene. The CDR3 region is CASSRSDRAAGYTF. The CDR3 DNA reads as TGTGCCAGCAGTCGCTCGGACAGGGCGGCAGGCTACACCTTC.

This chain uses TRBV3-1 with TRBJ1-6; 7 nucleotides agree with TRBD1. J lost 10 bases, V lost 2 bases, and 5 bases had no gene match. This CDR3 contains 14 residues. CDR1 and CDR2 (germline): LGHDT, YNNKEL (reference sequence). The CDR3 protein is CASSQSRDRSPLHF. The CDR3 DNA follows: TGTGCCAGCAGCCAAAGCAGGGACAGATCACCCCTCCACTTT.

The chain recombines TRBV19 with TRBJ2-4, with 8 positions matching TRBD1. This CDR3 comprises 14 residues. V was clipped by 3 bases and J by 5 bases; unmatched bases: 3. Looked up from germline, CDR1 is LNHDA and CDR2 is SQIVND (reference sequence). In nucleotides, the CDR3 is TGTGCCAGTAGTATGGGGACAGGCCAAAACATTCAGTACTTC. It is translated as CASSMGTGQNIQYF.

This clonotype has a handful of counts. This rearrangement joins TRBV7-2 to TRBJ2-1, with D unclear. Trimming stripped 4 bases from V and 4 bases from J, with 5 bases between. CDR3 length: 12 amino acids. CDR1 is SGHTA, CDR2 FQGNSA, per germline. Here the CDR3 reads CASSSVYNEQFF. DNA of the CDR3: TGTGCCAGCAGCTCAGTGTACAATGAGCAGTTCTTC.

The chain is built from TRBV20-1 and TRBJ2-3, with a possible D match to TRBD1 (5 bases). In germline, CDR1 is DFQATT, CDR2 SNEGSKA (reference sequence). CDR3 length: 11 residues. V shed 6 bases and J shed 6 bases, with 10 bases lying between them. The CDR3 spells CSAWKGDTQYF. Written as DNA, the CDR3 is TGCAGTGCATGGAAGGGGGATACGCAGTATTTT.

This chain connects TRBV7-2 to TRBJ1-1; D possibly corresponds to TRBD1 (5 bases). Germline CDR1 is SGHTA and CDR2 is FQGNSA. The CDR3 sequence is 13 residues long. V was trimmed by 2 bases and J by 7 bases, leaving 11 bases between them. The CDR3 DNA is TGTGCCAGCAGCTTACTTGGGGCAGATGAAGCTTTCTTT. It encodes CASSLLGADEAFF.

This chain joins TRBV5-5 and TRBJ1-5; TRBD1 is a possible D gene (5 bases). V was trimmed by 4 bases and J by 0 bases, leaving 14 bases between them. The CDR3 has 16 amino acids. In germline, CDR1 is SGHKS, CDR2 YYEKEE (reference sequence). CDR3 region: CASSGTGTPSNQPQHF. CDR3 DNA: TGTGCCAGCAGCGGGACCGGGACCCCTAGCAATCAGCCCCAGCATTTT.